The 26 T cell receptor beta chains in this list originate from one sample, sequenced in a study of glioma-infiltrating T cells after dendritic cell vaccination. Here immunoSEQ multiplex PCR was the method, and the copy in TCRdb shows in-frame clones only, minus some. The sample lists just under 100,000 clones, 80% seen once, with roughly 5.9% in the top ten. Time point noted: after dendritic cell vaccination, including at tumor progression/relapse. Sequencing was performed on blood, taken after dendritic cell vaccination. These receptors were collected from a human donor with glioblastoma.

The chain recombines TRBV15 with TRBJ2-2, with D maybe TRBD2 (6 bases). Germline CDR1 LNHNV, CDR2 YYDKDF (reference sequence). This CDR3 is built from 13 residues. DNA of the CDR3: TGTGTCTCCGGGACTTCCTACACCGGGGAGCTGTTTTTT. It yields the protein CVSGTSYTGELFF.

The CDR3 coding sequence is TGCGCCAGCAGCCAAGATGGGTTGGGCCTACTAGCGGGAGCCTCAGCGACAGATACGCAGTATTTT. It translates to CASSQDGLGLLAGASATDTQYF. This sequence joins TRBV4-1 and TRBJ2-3; 11 bases line up with TRBD2. V gave up 0 bases and J gave up 3 bases; unmatched junction bases: 20. CDR1 and CDR2 (germline): MGHRA, YSYEKL. The CDR3 loop spans 22 amino acids.

The gene calls are TRBV5-1 and TRBJ2-7; 9 bases align to TRBD2. Germline V gene sequence: CDR1 SGHRS, CDR2 YFSETQ. V shed 7 bases, J shed 6 bases, and the junction held 2 bases outside the gene matches. This CDR3 spans 11 amino acids. CDR3 bases: TGCGCCAGCGCGGGGGGGATCGAGCAGTACTTC. Amino acids: CASAGGIEQYF.

The CDR3 DNA reads TGTGCCAGCAGTCCCTACGCGGGGGTATGGACTGAAGCTTTCTTT. Protein sequence: CASSPYAGVWTEAFF. The chain has TRBV2 and TRBJ1-1, with a tentative D call TRBD1 (5 bases). The ends were cut back, 5 bases at V and 5 bases at J, with 18 bases in the middle. CDR3 length: 15 amino acids. Germline loops: CDR1 SNHLY, CDR2 FYNNEI.

The rearrangement links TRBV5-4 to TRBJ1-2, with a possible D match to TRBD1 (5 bases). Trimming removed 4 bases at V and 7 bases at J, with 17 bases between. Per the germline V gene, CDR1 is SGHNT and CDR2 is YYREEE (reference sequence). The CDR3 sequence is 14 residues long. The CDR3 nucleotides read TGTGCCAGCAGCCCCCGAGGACAAATACGTGGCTACACCTTC. Translated: CASSPRGQIRGYTF.

The rearrangement joins TRBV7-3 to TRBJ1-2; TRBD1 is a possible D gene (5 bases). The germline gives CDR1 SGHTA, CDR2 FQGTGA. Trimming stripped 0 bases from V and 6 bases from J, with 11 bases between. This CDR3 comprises 14 residues. Here the CDR3 reads CASSLTGRADGYTF. In nucleotides, the CDR3 is TGTGCCAGCAGCTTAACGGGCAGGGCGGATGGCTACACCTTC.

This chain links TRBV5-4 with TRBJ2-7; D gene ambiguous. The V and J ends lost 2 bases and 3 bases respectively, with 6 bases between them. The CDR3 totals 12 residues. CDR1 and CDR2 from the germline V gene are SGHNT and YYREEE (reference sequence). CDR3 DNA sequence: TGTGCCAGCAGCTTCCCAAACTACGAGCAGTACTTC. It codes for CASSFPNYEQYF.

The rearrangement links TRBV6-4 to TRBJ1-3; no clear D gene. This CDR3 has 13 residues. Trimming removed 3 bases from V and 9 bases from J, with 12 bases in between. CDR1 is MRHNA, CDR2 SNTAGT, per germline. The CDR3 is CASSETLQSTIYF. The CDR3 nucleotides read TGTGCCAGCAGTGAGACACTCCAAAGCACCATATATTTT.

The chain combines TRBV28 with TRBJ2-3, with D tentatively TRBD2 (5 bases). Trimming left V 6 bases short and J 2 bases short, with 9 bases between. CDR3 size: 13 residues. Per germline, CDR1 MDHEN and CDR2 SYDVKM. In nucleotides, the CDR3 is TGTGCCAGCAGCCCGGGAACCACAGATACGCAGTATTTT. It specifies CASSPGTTDTQYF.

This chain uses TRBV9 with TRBJ2-2; TRBD2 is a possible D gene (5 bases). CDR1 and CDR2 (germline): SGDLS, YYNGEE. The CDR3 is 15 residues long. V was trimmed by 3 bases and J by 4 bases, leaving 13 bases between them. The CDR3 sequence is CASSELDFSTGELFF. DNA of the CDR3: TGTGCCAGCAGCGAACTGGACTTTTCCACCGGGGAGCTGTTTTTT.

V is TRBV18 and J is TRBJ2-7, with 7 bases matching TRBD1. Germline CDR1 and CDR2: KGHSH and LQKENI. V was pared by 5 bases and J by 4 bases, with 2 bases of the junction left unmatched. The CDR3 runs 12 residues. Here the CDR3 reads CASSTDRYEQYF. The CDR3 region has the DNA TGTGCCAGCTCAACGGACAGGTACGAGCAGTACTTC.

The rearrangement uses TRBV29-1 and TRBJ1-1; TRBD1 is a possible D gene (6 bases). The germline gives CDR1 SQVTM, CDR2 ANQGSEA. The V end was cut by 6 bases, the J end by 3 bases, with 26 bases between. There are 17 residues in the CDR3. The CDR3 sequence: CSVPGFGGSPKDTEAFF. DNA of the CDR3: TGCAGCGTCCCTGGGTTTGGGGGCTCGCCTAAAGACACTGAAGCTTTCTTT.

This rearrangement joins TRBV23-1 to TRBJ1-2; D remains unclear. TRBV23-1 is annotated as an ORF whose role is uncertain. Trimming shortened V by 5 bases and J by 0 bases, and 16 bases separated the two germline ends. CDR3 size: 16 residues. This chain's CDR3 is CASSKACIEANYGYTF. As DNA, the CDR3 is TGCGCCAGCAGTAAGGCCTGCATTGAGGCTAACTATGGCTACACCTTC.

The genes are TRBV2 and TRBJ1-2; D uncertain. The V end lost 3 bases, the J end lost 4 bases, and 6 bases lay between the germline ends. In germline, CDR1 is SNHLY, CDR2 FYNNEI. The CDR3 length is 12 residues. The CDR3 DNA sequence: TGTGCCAGCAGTGACCCCGGCTATGGCTACACCTTC. This sequence encodes CASSDPGYGYTF.

The rearrangement joins TRBV5-1 to TRBJ1-2; 9 bases match TRBD1. The CDR3 has 14 amino acids. V lost 3 bases, J lost 8 bases, and 8 bases stayed unmatched. CDR1 and CDR2 from the germline V gene are SGHRS and YFSETQ. CDR3 amino acids: CASSSGQGRDGYTF. DNA for the CDR3: TGCGCCAGCAGCTCCGGACAGGGGCGAGACGGCTACACCTTC.

The V call is TRBV5-1, the J call TRBJ2-7; 8 bases map to TRBD1. The V gene end was trimmed by 4 bases and the J gene end by 1 base; junction bases not matched to a gene: 10. Germline V gene data show CDR1 as SGHRS and CDR2 as YFSETQ. The CDR3 is 16 amino acids. CDR3 bases: TGCGCCAGCAGCGTAATAACAGGGGGGCCTTCCTACGAGCAGTACTTC. Encoded protein: CASSVITGGPSYEQYF.

This clone appeared once. This chain links TRBV5-1 with TRBJ2-2; D remains ambiguous. The V and J ends lost 0 bases and 5 bases respectively, with 8 bases between them. Germline V CDR1 and CDR2: SGHRS, YFSETQ. This CDR3 is built from 14 residues. In nucleotides, the CDR3 is TGCGCCAGCAGCTTGGCCATTACAACCGGGGAGCTGTTTTTT. Protein product: CASSLAITTGELFF. Full variable domain (missing parts from reference TRBV5-1 and TRBJ2-2): KAGVTQTPRYLIKTRGQQVTLSCSPISGHRSVSWYQQTPGQGLQFLFEYFSETQRNKGNFPGRFSGRQFSNSRSEMNVSTLELGDSALYLCASSLAITTGELFFGEGSRLTVL.

V and J are TRBV2 and TRBJ2-3; possibly TRBD2 for D (6 bases). The CDR3 runs to 15 residues. Trimming took 8 bases from V and 0 from J, leaving 15 bases between them. Germline V CDR1 and CDR2: SNHLY, FYNNEI. The CDR3 DNA reads as TGTGCCAGCTTACGAGGGACTGTCAGCACAGATACGCAGTATTTT. Protein product: CASLRGTVSTDTQYF.

J is TRBJ2-5 and V is TRBV10-3; 10 nucleotides line up with TRBD2. Per the germline V gene, CDR1 is ENHRY and CDR2 is SYGVKD. The CDR3 length is 14 residues. Losses at the gene ends were 6 bases for V and 5 bases for J; bases not matched to a gene: 6. CDR3 in DNA: TGTGCCATCAGCGCCGGGACTAGCGACGAGACCCAGTACTTC. Translation: CAISAGTSDETQYF.

V usage is TRBV28 and J usage is TRBJ2-1; 10 nucleotides align to TRBD2. J was trimmed by 7 bases and V by 5 bases; bases with no gene match: 17. CDR3 length: 18 amino acids. From germline, CDR1 is MDHEN and CDR2 SYDVKM. The CDR3 bases are TGTGCCAGCAGTCCCCCACTCGCTAGCGGGGGTCGGGCGAATGAGCAGTTCTTC. Translated, it gives CASSPPLASGGRANEQFF. Full variable domain (missing parts from reference TRBV28 and TRBJ2-1): DVKVTQSSRYLVKRTGEKVFLECVQDMDHENMFWYRQDPGLGLRLIYFSYDVKMKEKGDIPEGYSVSREKKERFSLILESASTNQTSMYLCASSPPLASGGRANEQFFGPGTRLTVL.

The J gene is TRBJ1-1, the V gene TRBV6-1; 7 bases line up with TRBD1. The CDR3 is 13 residues long. V gave up 8 bases and J gave up 1 base; unmatched junction bases: 4. Germline V CDR1 and CDR2: MNHNS, SASEGT. Written as DNA, the CDR3 is TGTGCCAGCGGAGGGACAGCGAACACTGAAGCTTTCTTT. Translating it yields CASGGTANTEAFF.

J is TRBJ2-7 and V is TRBV27; TRBD2 matches at 10 bases. The trim removed 3 bases at V and 4 bases at J, leaving 21 bases unmatched. Germline values: CDR1 MNHEY, CDR2 SMNVEV (reference sequence). CDR3 length: 20 amino acids. The CDR3 here is CASSFFVRGLAGEKGYEQYF. The CDR3 DNA reads as TGTGCCAGCAGTTTCTTTGTCCGTGGGCTAGCGGGAGAAAAGGGTTACGAGCAGTACTTC.

The chain couples TRBV10-3 to TRBJ2-7; 10 nucleotides agree with TRBD2. J lost 1 base, V lost 10 bases, and 10 bases had no gene match. CDR3 length equals 15 residues. In germline, CDR1 is ENHRY, CDR2 SYGVKD. The CDR3 sequence: CATSILAGASYEQYF. The DNA for the CDR3 is TGTGCCACGAGCATCCTAGCGGGGGCATCCTACGAGCAGTACTTC.

This clone occurred a few times. The V gene is TRBV5-8, the J gene TRBJ2-3; TRBD2 matches 11 bases. Trimming at V came to 3 bases and at J to 2 bases, leaving 14 bases not matched to a gene. The CDR3 runs to 19 residues. The germline gives CDR1 SGHTS, CDR2 YDEGEE. The CDR3 spells CASSSLGVTSGGATDTQYF. Here the CDR3 DNA reads TGTGCCAGCAGCTCGCTGGGGGTTACTAGCGGGGGTGCCACAGATACGCAGTATTTT. Full variable domain (remainder filled in from reference TRBV5-8 and TRBJ2-3): EAGVTQSPTHLIKTRGQQATLRCSPISGHTSVYWYQQALGLGLQFLLWYDEGEERNRGNFPPRFSGRQFPNYSSELNVNALELEDSALYLCASSSLGVTSGGATDTQYFGPGTRLTVL.

The chain joins TRBV5-1 to TRBJ2-7; D possibly corresponds to TRBD1 (5 bases). Between the trimmed V and J ends, which lost 0 bases and 6 bases, there was a span of 7 bases. CDR1 and CDR2 (germline): SGHRS, YFSETQ. The length of the CDR3 is 12 residues. The CDR3 spells CASSLEGREQYF. The CDR3 bases are TGCGCCAGCAGCTTGGAGGGGCGCGAGCAGTACTTC.

This rearrangement joins TRBV6-5 to TRBJ2-7, with 8 bases fitting TRBD1. The CDR3 is 15 amino acids. Per germline, CDR1 MNHEY and CDR2 SVGAGI. V trimming: 6 bases; J trimming: 3 bases; junction bases outside the gene matches: 10. CDR3 sequence: CASRPSGTGYYEQYF. In nucleotides, the CDR3 is TGTGCCAGCAGACCCTCCGGGACAGGTTACTACGAGCAGTACTTC.